The present entry profiles one T cell receptor beta chain with its context. There are 15 residues in the CDR3. V shed 7 bases and J shed 3 bases, with 18 bases lying between them. Germline values: CDR1 SGHVS, CDR2 FNYEAQ. This entry belongs to a study of T cells in Graves' hyperthyroidism and ophthalmopathy. It was RNA transcripts that yielded the amplified TCR beta CDR3 regions. TCR CDR3 regions were first amplified by RT-PCR with HTBI primers. TCRdb reanalysed the multiplex PCR reads using MiXCR and keeps one entry per CDR3 protein. The data hold about 59,000 distinct CDR3 sequences, with roughly 58% observed a single time.

The origin of this receptor is a woman aged 55-69 years with Graves' ophthalmopathy. Sample: blood. The V gene is TRBV7-6, the J gene TRBJ2-5; TRBD1 or TRBD2 may be the D gene (5 bases each). The CDR3 here is CASTHGTTREETQYF. CDR3 coding DNA: TGTGCCAGCACCCATGGGACCACTAGAGAAGAGACCCAGTACTTC.